Following are 30 T cell receptor beta chains from one sample sequenced in a study of monozygotic twins with inflammatory bowel disease. Reprocessing the 5' RACE reads, TCRdb reports a single entry for every CDR3 protein and omits DNA. The sample includes 150,000 or so distinct CDR3 sequences. Sequenced input: blood. The receptors here all came from a human donor with ulcerative colitis or Crohn's disease, or a healthy co-twin of an affected twin (not recorded which).

The V and J genes are TRBV5-4 and TRBJ2-7. The CDR3 spans 14 residues. Germline V gives CDR1 SGHNT, CDR2 YYREEE (reference sequence). This chain's CDR3 is CASSLAGSLYEQYF.

The chain links TRBV27 to TRBJ2-3; as DNA is missing, the TRBD2 call by TCRdb cannot be tested. From germline, CDR1 is MNHEY and CDR2 SMNVEV (reference sequence). This CDR3 is 16 amino acids long. The chain's CDR3 is CASSLYSGGARDTQYF.

The genes are TRBV7-2 and TRBJ2-7. The length of the CDR3 is 12 residues. Per germline, CDR1 SGHTA and CDR2 FQGNSA. The CDR3 sequence is CASSRTTYEQYF.

This rearrangement joins TRBV20-1 to TRBJ2-7; TCRdb outputs TRBD2, but without DNA this stays unchecked. The CDR3 is 16 amino acids. Germline values: CDR1 DFQATT, CDR2 SNEGSKA (reference sequence). The CDR3 region is CSASGTSGKDPYEQYF.

This chain connects TRBV11-2 to TRBJ1-6. The V gene's germline CDR1 is SGHAT and CDR2 FQNNGV. This CDR3 comprises 15 residues. The CDR3 loop is CASSHESSYNSPLHF.

This sequence joins TRBV12-3 or TRBV12-4 and TRBJ1-6. CDR3 length: 13 residues. The CDR3 here is CASSFRPNSPLHF.

The CDR3 loop is CASSLAPGGIRDSYNSPLHF. The V gene is TRBV5-4, the J gene TRBJ1-6; TCRdb's D call of TRBD1 is untestable without DNA. There are 20 residues in the CDR3. Germline V gene lookup returns CDR1 SGHNT and CDR2 YYREEE (reference sequence). Full variable domain (outside the CDR3, taken from reference TRBV5-4 and TRBJ1-6): ETGVTQSPTHLIKTRGQQVTLRCSSQSGHNTVSWYQQALGQGPQFIFQYYREEENGRGNFPPRFSGLQFPNYSSELNVNALELDDSALYLCASSLAPGGIRDSYNSPLHFGNGTRLTVT.

The genes are TRBV5-1 and TRBJ1-1; the D gene TCRdb calls, TRBD1, cannot be checked with no DNA. CDR1 is SGHRS and CDR2 is YFSETQ in the germline V gene. This CDR3 contains 13 residues. The CDR3 protein is CASSPAMGPQAFF.

The chain combines TRBV2 with TRBJ2-5; without DNA, the TCRdb call of TRBD2 cannot be checked. Germline lookup yields CDR1 SNHLY and CDR2 FYNNEI. The CDR3 loop spans 16 amino acids. CDR3 in amino acids: CASNQLAGGYQETQYF.

The gene calls are TRBV18 and TRBJ1-1; TCRdb proposes TRBD1, but this gene call is untestable without DNA. Germline CDR1 reads KGHSH; CDR2 reads LQKENI. The CDR3 is 18 residues long. This chain's CDR3 is CASSPLRLLDPGMTEAFF.

The chain combines TRBV7-2 with TRBJ2-7; TCRdb gives TRBD2 as the D gene, but with no DNA this cannot be confirmed. Germline CDR1 and CDR2: SGHTA and FQGNSA. The CDR3 is 16 residues long. Here the CDR3 reads CASSSGIIAVSYEQYF.

The chain carries TRBV6-2 or TRBV6-3 and TRBJ2-1. Germline CDR1 reads MNHEY; CDR2 reads SVGEGT. The CDR3 spans 14 residues. The CDR3 loop reads CASSYLGRHNEQFF.

This chain links TRBV5-1 with TRBJ2-1; TCRdb's D call, TRBD2, is unchecked because there is no DNA. Germline V CDR1 and CDR2: SGHRS, YFSETQ. This CDR3 is built from 15 residues. The CDR3 spells CASSLAGTSNYEQFF.

The gene calls are TRBV7-2 and TRBJ2-1; TCRdb lists TRBD1, though no DNA is available to test this call. CDR1 and CDR2 from the germline V gene are SGHTA and FQGNSA. This CDR3 is 15 amino acids long. This CDR3 reads CASSLERGYYNEQFF.

V and J are TRBV3-1 and TRBJ2-7; TCRdb returns TRBD1, unconfirmable since there is no DNA. CDR3 length: 18 residues. Germline loops: CDR1 LGHDT, CDR2 YNNKEL (reference sequence). The CDR3 sequence is CASSQSGGQGTYSYEQYF.

The chain links TRBV20-1 to TRBJ2-2; the TCRdb call, TRBD2, lacks DNA for checking. There are 16 residues in the CDR3. Germline loops: CDR1 DFQATT, CDR2 SNEGSKA (reference sequence). The CDR3 spells CSARVNLRENTGELFF.

The V gene is TRBV5-4, the J gene TRBJ2-7. There are 14 residues in the CDR3. The germline V gene has CDR1 SGHNT and CDR2 YYREEE (reference sequence). CDR3 sequence reads: CASSADRSTYEQYF.

V is TRBV20-1 and J is TRBJ2-7; the TCRdb D gene call, TRBD1, has no DNA to confirm it. CDR1 is DFQATT, CDR2 SNEGSKA, per germline (reference sequence). The CDR3 runs to 18 residues. The CDR3 sequence is CSARVPPPLGTVIYEQYF.

The chain recombines TRBV7-2 with TRBJ2-5; TCRdb proposes TRBD2, but this gene call is untestable without DNA. The V gene's germline CDR1 is SGHTA and CDR2 FQGNSA. This CDR3 is 12 amino acids long. CDR3 protein: CASSYRGETQYF.

The rearrangement uses TRBV27 and TRBJ1-2; the D call from TCRdb, TRBD1, cannot be confirmed without DNA. The germline CDR1 and CDR2 sequences are MNHEY and SMNVEV (reference sequence). The CDR3 runs to 12 residues. CDR3 sequence reads: CASSEDRLGYTF.

This chain links TRBV7-2 with TRBJ2-1; absent DNA, TCRdb's TRBD2 call cannot be checked. The CDR3 totals 15 residues. CDR1 and CDR2 from the germline V gene are SGHTA and FQGNSA. This chain's CDR3 is CASSPLALSYNEQFF.

The CDR3 reads CASSQFMRTGTEAFF. The V and J genes are TRBV4-3 and TRBJ1-1; TCRdb's D call, TRBD1, is unchecked because there is no DNA. Germline V CDR1 and CDR2: LGHNA, YSLEER. The CDR3 contains 15 residues.

This chain connects TRBV10-3 to TRBJ2-6. The germline V gene encodes CDR1 ENHRY and CDR2 SYGVKD. This CDR3 has 15 amino acids. CDR3 residues: CAISASISGANVLTF.

This chain uses TRBV12-3 or TRBV12-4 with TRBJ2-4; TCRdb designates TRBD1, a call that cannot be tested without DNA. The CDR3 consists of 17 residues. CDR3 residues: CASRQTLGTPGKNIQYF.

The chain couples TRBV11-2 to TRBJ2-7; TCRdb reports TRBD2, a call that lacks DNA to check it against. Germline V gene sequence: CDR1 SGHAT, CDR2 FQNNGV. The CDR3 has 18 residues. The CDR3 is CASSVTPKGLAGPGEQYF.

The V gene is TRBV20-1, the J gene TRBJ2-1; TCRdb's D call, TRBD2, is unchecked because there is no DNA. The CDR3 covers 14 residues. From germline, CDR1 is DFQATT and CDR2 SNEGSKA (reference sequence). The CDR3 loop reads CSDRREGSYNEQFF.

This chain uses TRBV6-5 with TRBJ1-2; the TRBD1 assignment by TCRdb is unverifiable without DNA. The CDR3 has 17 residues. Looked up from germline, CDR1 is MNHEY and CDR2 is SVGAGI. CDR3 in amino acids: CASSYRGQGAEGYGYTF.

The V gene is TRBV20-1, the J gene TRBJ2-1; with no DNA, the TCRdb D assignment of TRBD1 cannot be verified. The germline V gene encodes CDR1 DFQATT and CDR2 SNEGSKA (reference sequence). The CDR3 extends over 14 amino acids. CDR3 loop: CSAPKTGSDNEQFF.

The rearrangement uses TRBV7-2 and TRBJ1-4. The V gene's germline CDR1 is SGHTA and CDR2 FQGNSA. CDR3 length: 15 amino acids. The CDR3 spells CASSLVTGPREKLFF. The full variable domain, completed using reference TRBV7-2 and TRBJ1-4, is GAGVSQSPSNKVTEKGKDVELRCDPISGHTALYWYRQSLGQGLEFLIYFQGNSAPDKSGLPSDRFSAERTGGSVSTLTIQRTQQEDSAVYLCASSLVTGPREKLFFGSGTQLSVL.

This rearrangement joins TRBV5-1 to TRBJ2-5; checking the TCRdb D call of TRBD2 is not possible without DNA. CDR3 length: 13 amino acids. Germline V gene data show CDR1 as SGHRS and CDR2 as YFSETQ. CDR3 in amino acids: CASSLAGKETQYF.